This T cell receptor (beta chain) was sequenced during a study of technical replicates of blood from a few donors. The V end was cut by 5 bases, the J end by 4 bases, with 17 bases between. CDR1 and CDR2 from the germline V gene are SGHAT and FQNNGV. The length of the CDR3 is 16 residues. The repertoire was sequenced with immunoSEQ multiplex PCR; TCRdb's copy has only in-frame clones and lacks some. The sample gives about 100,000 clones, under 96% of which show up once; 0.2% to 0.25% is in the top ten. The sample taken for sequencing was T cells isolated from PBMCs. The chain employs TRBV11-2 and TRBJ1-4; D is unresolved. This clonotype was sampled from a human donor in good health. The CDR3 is CASSPSSWRSNEKLFF. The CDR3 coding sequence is TGTGCCAGCAGCCCTAGTTCTTGGCGTAGTAATGAAAAACTGTTTTTT.